This T cell receptor (beta chain) originates from a study of CD8+ T cells in alopecia areata. The treatment was: oral pan-JAK inhibitor, 5-10 mg twice daily. As the sequencing template, cDNA was produced by extracting RNA and reverse transcribing it. The protocol was immunoSEQ multiplex PCR, while the TCRdb copy is restricted to in-frame clones and leaves out a portion. The data show 42,000 or so clones, roughly 92% seen once. Trimming pared 4 bases from V and 0 bases from J, leaving 11 bases between. The CDR3 is 15 amino acids. The V gene's germline CDR1 is SEHNR and CDR2 FQNEAQ (reference sequence).

This receptor was identified in a human donor with alopecia areata. Material: CD8+ T cells sorted from blood, obtained at week 24, from a patient treated with tofacitinib. V gene TRBV7-9 combines with J gene TRBJ2-3, with a tentative D call TRBD2 (6 bases). CDR3 bases: TGTGCCAGCAGCTCCCCCGGGACTAGCACAGATACGCAGTATTTT. Its translation is CASSSPGTSTDTQYF.